This is a list of T cell receptor beta chains from one sample in a study of shared clonotypes between healthy human individuals. TCRdb's copy holds only in-frame clones and misses some; the assay was immunoSEQ multiplex PCR. The sample lists about 1.1 million clones, roughly 80% occurring once. Sequenced material: memory CD4+ T cells from PBMCs. These receptors were collected from a young man in good health. Some clones in this sample may be carry-over from other donors' samples. The CDR3 runs from the conserved cysteine through the conserved F or W. A D gene is named only where the DNA matches it firmly. The listing skips clone size in some rows; elsewhere it reads once, few, many or a size class.

TRBJ2-5 | TRBV30 | NA | NA | TGTGCCTGGAGTAGACTCCTGGGGGGGACCCAGTACTTC | CAWSRLLGGTQYF
TRBJ2-1 | TRBV7-3 | TRBD2 | NA | TGTGCCAGCAGCCGGGGGGGTGCCCGGGCTTACAATGAGCAGTTCTTC | CASSRGGARAYNEQFF
TRBJ1-2 | TRBV5-4 | NA | NA | TGTGCCAGCAGCTTCAAAAGCTTCTATGGCTACACCTTC | CASSFKSFYGYTF
TRBJ1-1 | TRBV5-1 | TRBD1 | NA | TGCGCCAGCAGCTTGGACAGGGGAGGCACTGAAGCTTTCTTT | CASSLDRGGTEAFF
TRBJ2-7 | TRBV7-2 | TRBD2 | once | TGTGCCAGCAGCACCCTAGCGGGAGGCCCCGAGCAGTACTTC | CASSTLAGGPEQYF
TRBJ1-3 | TRBV7-8 | NA | NA | TGTGCCAGCAGCTTCCCCGGAGTACTCGTCGATGGAAACACCATATATTTT | CASSFPGVLVDGNTIYF
TRBJ1-4 | TRBV5-1 | NA | NA | TGCGCCAGCAGTTTGGACCAGATGAATGAAAAACTGTTTTTT | CASSLDQMNEKLFF
TRBJ2-4 | TRBV15 | TRBD1 | few | TGTGCCACCAGCAGGGGGGGACAGGTTGGGCAAAACATTCAGTACTTC | CATSRGGQVGQNIQYF
TRBJ1-2 | TRBV30 | TRBD1 | few | TGTGCCTGGACTTCTGACAGGGCCCGTGGCTACACCTTC | CAWTSDRARGYTF
TRBJ2-2 | TRBV9 | NA | NA | TGTGCCAGCAGTCGGGGGTCGGACACCGGGGAGCTGTTTTTT | CASSRGSDTGELFF
TRBJ1-2 | TRBV7-9 | NA | NA | TGTGCCAGCAGCTTAGGGTCAGGAGACTATGGCTACACCTTC | CASSLGSGDYGYTF
TRBJ2-2 | TRBV5-1 | TRBD1 | many | TGCGCCAGCAGCCCGACAGGGCCCAACACCGGGGAGCTGTTTTTT | CASSPTGPNTGELFF
TRBJ1-2 | TRBV28 | NA | NA | TGTGCCAGCCAACGGGGCTCGGGGAGGAACTATGGCTACACCTTC | CASQRGSGRNYGYTF
TRBJ2-1 | TRBV10-3 | NA | NA | TGTGCCATCAGTGAGCCTAGCCGGTCCTCCTACAATGAGCAGTTCTTC | CAISEPSRSSYNEQFF
TRBJ2-5 | TRBV7-2 | NA | NA | TGTGCCAGCAGCTTATGGGAGGTTCCTCAAGAGACCCAGTACTTC | CASSLWEVPQETQYF
TRBJ2-5 | TRBV5-1 | NA | NA | TGCGCCAGCAGCTTTACGAGAAAAGAGACCCAGTACTTC | CASSFTRKETQYF
TRBJ2-1 | TRBV11-3 | TRBD1 | NA | TGTGCCAGCAGCCCCCGGGACAGGGGGCGAGATATCAATGAGCAGTTCTTC | CASSPRDRGRDINEQFF
TRBJ2-5 | TRBV5-8 | TRBD1 | NA | TGTGCCAGCAGCTGGGACAGGGGGAAGGGGGAGACCCAGTACTTC | CASSWDRGKGETQYF
TRBJ1-1 | TRBV25-1 | NA | NA | TGTGCCAGCAGTGGCCCGGGGGTAATGAACACTGAAGCTTTCTTT | CASSGPGVMNTEAFF
TRBJ1-1 | TRBV30 | NA | few | TGTGCCTGGATTGCGGCTTGGGGAACCAAGAACACTGAAGCTTTCTTT | CAWIAAWGTKNTEAFF
TRBJ2-7 | TRBV10-3 | TRBD2 | NA | TGTGCCATCAGTGATTCGAGTTATGGCGGGAGTTCCGAGCAGTACTTC | CAISDSSYGGSSEQYF
TRBJ2-2 | TRBV6-6 | TRBD1 | once | TGTGCCAGCAGCCGGGGACAGTCCACCGGGGAGCTGTTTTTT | CASSRGQSTGELFF
TRBJ1-1 | TRBV10-3 | TRBD1 | NA | TGTGCCATCAGGGCCCCGGGACAGGGGAGAGAGACTGAAGCTTTCTTT | CAIRAPGQGRETEAFF
TRBJ2-3 | TRBV7-2 | NA | NA | TGTGCCAGCAGCCCCTCTTACACGACAGATACGCAGTATTTT | CASSPSYTTDTQYF
TRBJ2-1 | TRBV15 | TRBD2 | few | TGTGCCACCAGCGGCGGGAGGGCCGGAGGTGGTGAGCAGTTCTTC | CATSGGRAGGGEQFF
TRBJ2-7 | TRBV27 | NA | NA | TGTGCCAGCAGTTTCTCGACAGGAACTTACTACGAGCAGTACTTC | CASSFSTGTYYEQYF
TRBJ2-7 | TRBV13 | TRBD1 | many | TGTGCCAGCAGCCTCAGGGACAGTTCATACGAGCAGTACTTC | CASSLRDSSYEQYF
TRBJ1-4 | TRBV5-4 | NA | NA | TGTGCCAGCAGCTTCCGTTCCCTTACTAATGAAAAACTGTTTTTT | CASSFRSLTNEKLFF
TRBJ2-7 | TRBV5-6 | NA | NA | TGTGCCAGCAGCTTGTTTTGGAGGGAAGGCGAGCAGTACTTC | CASSLFWREGEQYF
TRBJ1-2 | TRBV18 | NA | NA | TGTGCCAGCTCACCAGGAGGAAAGGACTATGGCTACACCTTC | CASSPGGKDYGYTF
TRBJ2-7 | TRBV7-9 | TRBD2 | NA | TGTGCCAGCAGCTTCCGGGGAGGGACCTACGAGCAGTACTTC | CASSFRGGTYEQYF
TRBJ2-7 | TRBV10-2 | NA | NA | TGCGCCAGCAGTGGGATATTAGGGTCTTACGAGCAGTACTTC | CASSGILGSYEQYF
TRBJ2-2 | TRBV30 | NA | NA | TGTGCCTGGACCCCGTGGGGAACCGGGGAGCTGTTTTTT | CAWTPWGTGELFF
TRBJ2-6 | TRBV5-1 | NA | NA | TGCGCCAGCAGCACCTCCTCTGGGGCCAACGTCCTGACTTTC | CASSTSSGANVLTF
TRBJ1-4 | TRBV4-1 | NA | NA | TGCGCCAGCAGCCCCCAAGAAGCAACTAATGAAAAACTGTTTTTT | CASSPQEATNEKLFF